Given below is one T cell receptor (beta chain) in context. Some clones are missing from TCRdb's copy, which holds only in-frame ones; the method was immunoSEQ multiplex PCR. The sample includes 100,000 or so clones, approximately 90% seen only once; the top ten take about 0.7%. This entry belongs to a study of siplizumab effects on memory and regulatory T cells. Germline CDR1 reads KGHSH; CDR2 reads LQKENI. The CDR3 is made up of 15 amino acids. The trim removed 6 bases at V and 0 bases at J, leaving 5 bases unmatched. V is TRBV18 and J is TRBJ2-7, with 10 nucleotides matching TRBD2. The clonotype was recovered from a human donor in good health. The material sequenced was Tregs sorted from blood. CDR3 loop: CASSRTSGSSYEQYF. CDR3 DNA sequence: TGTGCCAGCTCGCGGACTAGCGGAAGCTCCTACGAGCAGTACTTC.